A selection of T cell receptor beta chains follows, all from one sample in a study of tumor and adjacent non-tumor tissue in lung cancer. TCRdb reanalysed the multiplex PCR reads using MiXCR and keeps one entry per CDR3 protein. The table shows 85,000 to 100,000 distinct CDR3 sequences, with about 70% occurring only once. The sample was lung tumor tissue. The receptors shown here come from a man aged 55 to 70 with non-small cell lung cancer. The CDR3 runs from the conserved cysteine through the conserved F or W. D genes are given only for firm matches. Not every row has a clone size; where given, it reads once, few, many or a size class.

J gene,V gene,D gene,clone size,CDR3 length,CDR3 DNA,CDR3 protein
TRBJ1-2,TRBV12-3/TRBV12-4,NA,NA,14,TGTGCCAGCAGGGAGGCAGGGTCAAACTACGACTACACCTTC,CASREAGSNYDYTF
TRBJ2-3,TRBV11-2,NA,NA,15,TGTGCCAGCAGCCCTCTAGAAACAGGCACAGATACGCAGTATTTT,CASSPLETGTDTQYF
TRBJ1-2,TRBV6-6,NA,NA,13,TGTGCCAGCAGTGATTCGGGGGGCAGGGGCTACACCTTC,CASSDSGGRGYTF
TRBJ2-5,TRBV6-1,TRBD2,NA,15,TGTGCCAGCATCTTAGCGGGGGCCGGGCAGGATACCCAGTACTTC,CASILAGAGQDTQYF
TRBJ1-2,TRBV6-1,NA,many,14,TGTGCCAGCAGTGAAGAACAGCCCTACTATGGCTACACCTTC,CASSEEQPYYGYTF
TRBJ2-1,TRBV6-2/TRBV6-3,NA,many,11,TGTGCCAGCAGTTGGGTGGATGAGCAGTTCTTC,CASSWVDEQFF
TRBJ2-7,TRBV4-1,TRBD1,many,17,TGCGCCAGCAGCCAGGTAACAGGGGGCTTAAGGACCTACGAGCAGTACTTC,CASSQVTGGLRTYEQYF
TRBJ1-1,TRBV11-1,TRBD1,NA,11,TGTGCTAGCAGAACTAGGGGGCTTGCTTTCTTT,CASRTRGLAFF
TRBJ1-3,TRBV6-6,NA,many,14,TGTGCCAGCAGACCGGGACAACCTGGAAACACCATATATTTT,CASRPGQPGNTIYF
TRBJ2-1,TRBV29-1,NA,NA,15,TGCAGCGTTGTGATAGGGAGTCCCCAAAAAGGTGAGCAGCTCTTC,CSVVIGSPQKGEQLF
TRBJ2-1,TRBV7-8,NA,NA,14,TGTGCCAGCCGCTTAGAGGTCTCCTACAATGAGCAGTTCTTC,CASRLEVSYNEQFF
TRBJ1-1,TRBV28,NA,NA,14,TGTGCCAGCAGTGCCACGACAGGAACCACTGAAGCTTTCTTT,CASSATTGTTEAFF
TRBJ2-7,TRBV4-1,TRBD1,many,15,TGCGCCAGCAGCCAAGGGACAGGTTTCTCCTACGAGCAGTACTTC,CASSQGTGFSYEQYF
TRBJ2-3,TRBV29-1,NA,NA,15,TGCAGCGTTGTATCCAGGACAAGGTCCTCAGATATGCAGTATTTT,CSVVSRTRSSDMQYF
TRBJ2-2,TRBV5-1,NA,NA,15,TGCGCCAGCAGCCAAACAGGGACTAACACCGGGGAGCTGTCTTTT,CASSQTGTNTGELSF
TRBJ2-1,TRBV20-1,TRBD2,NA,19,TGCAGTGCTAGAGATGGCCAGCGGGGGTGCCGTAGGTGGGACAATGAGCAGTTCTTC,CSARDGQRGCRRWDNEQFF
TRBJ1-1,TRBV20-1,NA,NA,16,TGCAGTGCTAGAGATCTCCCGGGGGCGGGGGACACTGAAGCTTTCTTT,CSARDLPGAGDTEAFF
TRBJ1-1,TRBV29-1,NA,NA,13,TGCAGCGTTCTACAGGGTGGGAACACTGAAACTTTATTT,CSVLQGGNTETLF
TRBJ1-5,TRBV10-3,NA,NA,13,TGTGCCATCAGTGAGTCGGGGAATCAGCCCCAGCATTTT,CAISESGNQPQHF
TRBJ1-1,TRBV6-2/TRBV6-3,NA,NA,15,TGTGCCAACAGTCGAGGGCAGGGACCAAACACTGAAGCTTTCTTT,CANSRGQGPNTEAFF
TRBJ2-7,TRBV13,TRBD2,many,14,TGTGCCAGCAGCCTCGGGGGGTTCGGCGACGAGCAGTACTTC,CASSLGGFGDEQYF
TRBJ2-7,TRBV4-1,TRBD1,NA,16,TGCACCAGCAGCGACGCGACGGGACAGGGCTCCTACGAGCAGTACTTC,CTSSDATGQGSYEQYF
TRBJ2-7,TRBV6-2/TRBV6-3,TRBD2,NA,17,TGTGCCAGCAGCTTAAGGAGTAGCGGGACAAGCTCCTACGAGCAGTGCTTC,CASSLRSSGTSSYEQCF
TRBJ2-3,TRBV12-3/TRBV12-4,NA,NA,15,TGTGCCAGCGGTGGGCCTTGGCCCTCCAGAGATACGCAGTATTTT,CASGGPWPSRDTQYF
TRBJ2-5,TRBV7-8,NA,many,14,TGTGCCAGCAGCCTGTGGGGAGTCACAGAAACCCAGTACTTC,CASSLWGVTETQYF
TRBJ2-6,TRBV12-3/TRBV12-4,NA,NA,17,TGTGCCAGCAACCCTGGGACTTTTGTCTCTGGGGCCAACGTCCTGACTTTC,CASNPGTFVSGANVLTF
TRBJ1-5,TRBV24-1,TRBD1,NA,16,TGTCCCACCAGTGAGGGACAGGGAGTGGCCAATCAGCCCCAGCACTTT,CPTSEGQGVANQPQHF
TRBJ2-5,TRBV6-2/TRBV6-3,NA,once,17,TGTGCCAACAGTTACAAGTTTGGGCAGGGTGGTGAAGAGACCCAGTACTTC,CANSYKFGQGGEETQYF
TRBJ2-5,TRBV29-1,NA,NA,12,TGCAGCACCGGACCCAGCTCAGGGACCCGGTACTTC,CSTGPSSGTRYF
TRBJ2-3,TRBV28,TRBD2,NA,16,TGTGCCAGCAGTTTAGGGACTAGGTCCTCCACAGATACGCAGTATTTT,CASSLGTRSSTDTQYF
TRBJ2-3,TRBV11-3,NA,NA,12,TGTGCCAGCAGCTTAAGTTCCGAAACGCAGTATTTT,CASSLSSETQYF
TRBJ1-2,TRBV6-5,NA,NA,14,TGTGCCAGCAGTTCCCAGGGAGGGAACTATTGCTACACCTTC,CASSSQGGNYCYTF
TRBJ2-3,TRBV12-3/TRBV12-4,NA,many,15,TGTGCCAGCAGTTTGAGGGGAGCTAGCACAGATACGCAGTATTTT,CASSLRGASTDTQYF
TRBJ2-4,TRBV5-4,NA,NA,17,TGTGCCAGCAGCTTGGGGACAGGTTCGGGGGCCAAAAACATTCAGCACTTC,CASSLGTGSGAKNIQHF
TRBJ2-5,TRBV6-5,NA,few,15,TGTGCCAGCAGTCGTGGAGCGGCAGGAGGAGAGACCCAGTACTTC,CASSRGAAGGETQYF
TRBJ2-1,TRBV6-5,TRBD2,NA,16,TGTGCCAGCAGCACTCTAGGGACTAGCGAGACAAATGAGCAGTTCTTC,CASSTLGTSETNEQFF
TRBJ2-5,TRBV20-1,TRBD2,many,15,TGCAGTGCTAGAGAAGAGCGGGGGGCCAAAGAGACCCAGTACTTC,CSAREERGAKETQYF
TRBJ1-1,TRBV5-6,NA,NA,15,TGTGCCAGCAGCTTGGACGTAGGCATAAACACTGGAGCTTTCTTT,CASSLDVGINTGAFF
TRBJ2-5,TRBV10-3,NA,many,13,TGTGCCATCCGGATGGGTAGTGAAGAGACCCAGTACTTC,CAIRMGSEETQYF
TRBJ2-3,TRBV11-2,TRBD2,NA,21,TGTGCCAGCAGCTTAGTCTTCAGGGCTAGCGGGGGCCCCTCTAAAGCAGATACGCAGTATTTT,CASSLVFRASGGPSKADTQYF
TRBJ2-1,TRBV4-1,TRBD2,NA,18,TGCGCCAGCAGCCAAGGCTCCGGGGGGGGCAACTCCTACAATGAGCAGTTCTTC,CASSQGSGGGNSYNEQFF
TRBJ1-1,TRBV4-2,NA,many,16,TGTGCCAGCAGCCAAGAAGCGGCGGGGGGGCGAACTGAAGCTTTCTTT,CASSQEAAGGRTEAFF
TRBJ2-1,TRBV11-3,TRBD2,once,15,TGTACCAGCAGCCACGGGACTAGCGAGAGCCATGAGCGGTTCTTC,CTSSHGTSESHERFF
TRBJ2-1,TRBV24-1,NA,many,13,TGTGCCACCAGTCGGGCGGAATACAATGAGCAGTTCTTC,CATSRAEYNEQFF